The 19 T cell receptor beta chains below come from one sample, sequenced in a study of T-cell reconstitution after alpha-beta-depleted transplantation in children. Researchers prepared the TCRbeta library using unique molecular identifiers, the study reports. MiXCR was run by TCRdb on the PCR reads, yielding one entry per CDR3 protein. This sample yields approximately 590,000 distinct CDR3 sequences, of which over 9.5% are seen a single time; less than 5% belongs to the top ten. Specimen: PBMCs from the stem cell graft donor, collected from the stem cell graft. The source of these receptors is a human donor who donated a stem cell graft to a child with acute myeloid leukemia.

On this clonotype: One end of the junction fails to match germline, which may point to a read error. This sequence joins TRBV9 and TRBJ2-1, with TRBD2 as a possible D gene (5 bases). Germline CDR1 and CDR2: SGDLS and YYNGEE. CDR3 length equals 16 residues. The CDR3 region is CASSVGMGVSYNEQFF. CDR3 DNA sequence: TGTGCTAGCAGCGTAGGGATGGGAGTATCCTACAATGAGCAGTTCTTC. Based on the CDR3 plus reference TRBV9 and TRBJ2-1, the full variable domain is DSGVTQTPKHLITATGQRVTLRCSPRSGDLSVYWYQQSLDQGLQFLIQYYNGEERAKGNILERFSAQQFPDLHSELNLSSLELGDSALYFCASSVGMGVSYNEQFFGPGTRLTVL.

The table lists this clonotype with a few counts. The V call is TRBV12-3 or TRBV12-4, the J call TRBJ2-3, with no clear D. The V end was cut by 6 bases, the J end by 6 bases, with 16 bases between. The CDR3 sequence is 14 residues long. CDR3 nucleotides: TGTGCCAGCAGCGATATAGATGGATCGGATACGCAGTATTTT. Its protein product is CASSDIDGSDTQYF.

This clonotype was detected many times. This chain links TRBV15 with TRBJ2-1; TRBD2 aligns across 8 bases. Germline CDR1 LNHNV, CDR2 YYDKDF (reference sequence). The trim removed 1 base at V and 9 bases at J, leaving 8 bases unmatched. This CDR3 region has 15 residues. CDR3 nucleotides: TGTGCCACCAGCAGAGTTACGAGCGGGAGCGTTGAGCAGTTCTTC. Protein product: CATSRVTSGSVEQFF.

This clonotype was picked up a small number of times. The rearrangement uses TRBV11-1 and TRBJ1-1; weak D call: TRBD1 (6 bases). In germline, CDR1 is SGHAT, CDR2 FQDESV (reference sequence). The V gene lost 2 bases and the J gene lost 1 base, with 20 bases spanning the gap. The CDR3 contains 18 residues. This CDR3 reads CASSLSGGAAISNTEAFF. Here the CDR3 DNA reads TGTGCCAGCAGCTTAAGCGGGGGGGCAGCAATTTCGAACACTGAAGCTTTCTTT.

At least ten counts were recorded for this clonotype. The chain couples TRBV5-1 to TRBJ2-2, with 8 bases identical to TRBD1. The CDR3 spans 15 residues. The trim removed 2 bases at V and 3 bases at J, leaving 3 bases unmatched. Germline CDR1 is SGHRS and CDR2 is YFSETQ. CDR3 residues: CASSFGQGYTGELFF. The CDR3 region has the DNA TGCGCCAGCAGCTTTGGACAGGGATACACCGGGGAGCTGTTTTTT.

The rearrangement joins TRBV28 to TRBJ1-5; 7 bases fit TRBD1. Looked up from germline, CDR1 is MDHEN and CDR2 is SYDVKM. This CDR3 is built from 15 residues. V dropped 2 bases and J dropped 5; count of bases not matched to a gene: 6. Here the CDR3 reads CASSLDQGGYQPQHF. As DNA, the CDR3 is TGTGCCAGCAGTTTAGATCAGGGGGGCTATCAGCCCCAGCATTTT.

At least ten counts were recorded for this clonotype. This rearrangement joins TRBV6-2 or TRBV6-3 to TRBJ2-1; 7 nucleotides line up with TRBD1. The CDR3 runs 13 residues. The germline gives CDR1 MNHEY, CDR2 SVGEGT. V lost 5 bases and J lost 7; bases outside the gene matches: 5. In DNA, the CDR3 is TGTGCCAGCAGTCGACAGGGAAGGAATGAGCAGTTCTTC. This gives the protein CASSRQGRNEQFF.

J is TRBJ1-2 and V is TRBV20-1; the D gene is possibly TRBD1 (5 bases). Between the trimmed V and J ends, which lost 6 bases and 6 bases, there was a span of 26 bases. The CDR3 extends over 16 amino acids. The germline V gene has CDR1 DFQATT and CDR2 SNEGSKA (reference sequence). The CDR3 spells CSAPRKLRDAKDGYTF. CDR3 nucleotides: TGCAGTGCCCCTAGAAAACTCCGGGACGCTAAGGATGGCTACACCTTC.

This clonotype turned up a few times. The V and J genes are TRBV15 and TRBJ2-5; no reliable D call. The length of the CDR3 is 15 residues. V was clipped by 4 bases and J by 4 bases, with 16 bases between them. Germline V gives CDR1 LNHNV, CDR2 YYDKDF (reference sequence). CDR3 sequence reads: CATSTSRRMGETQYF. CDR3 DNA sequence: TGTGCCACCAGCACGAGCCGACGGATGGGAGAGACCCAGTACTTC.

The chain combines TRBV12-3 or TRBV12-4 with TRBJ1-5; no clear D. The CDR3 consists of 16 residues. The V end lost 3 bases, the J end lost 1 base, and 13 bases lay between the germline ends. The CDR3 reads CASSFKRQTSNQPQHF. The CDR3 DNA reads TGTGCCAGCAGTTTTAAACGGCAGACGAGCAATCAGCCCCAGCATTTT.

Of note for this clonotype: One end of the junction fails to match germline, which may point to a read error. The chain uses TRBV7-7 and TRBJ1-5; D gene uncertain. The CDR3 loop spans 15 amino acids. The germline gives CDR1 SSHAT, CDR2 FNYEAQ (reference sequence). DNA for the CDR3: TGTGCTAGCACCCCCTGGACGGCGAGCAATCAGCCCCAGCATTTT. This encodes CASTPWTASNQPQHF.

The chain uses TRBV20-1 and TRBJ2-1; 8 bases are a match to TRBD1. The V segment lost 5 bases and the J segment 8 bases; nucleotides outside the gene matches: 11. CDR1 and CDR2 (germline): DFQATT, SNEGSKA (reference sequence). The CDR3 consists of 14 residues. The CDR3 region is CSAERQGIGDEQFF. CDR3 coding DNA: TGCAGTGCTGAGCGACAGGGGATAGGCGATGAGCAGTTCTTC.

The chain couples TRBV27 to TRBJ1-6, with TRBD1 identical over 7 bases. The CDR3 extends over 14 amino acids. Unmatched junction bases numbered 6, after V lost 6 bases and J lost 7 bases. Per the germline V gene, CDR1 is MNHEY and CDR2 is SMNVEV (reference sequence). CDR3 in amino acids: CASSTGVRNSPLHF. The CDR3 DNA is TGTGCCAGCAGCACAGGGGTCAGAAATTCACCCCTCCACTTT.

The rearrangement links TRBV4-2 to TRBJ2-1, with 8 bases identical to TRBD2. The CDR3 is made up of 15 amino acids. With 6 bases clipped from V and 3 bases from J, the junction kept 7 bases outside the gene matches. CDR1 and CDR2 from the germline V gene are LGHNA and YNFKEQ. The CDR3 loop reads CASRQRENVYNEQFF. CDR3 coding DNA: TGTGCCAGCAGACAGCGGGAGAATGTCTACAATGAGCAGTTCTTC.

This clonotype was counted only a few times. The chain links TRBV7-3 to TRBJ2-1; 11 bases align to TRBD1. CDR3 length equals 16 residues. Germline V gene data show CDR1 as SGHTA and CDR2 as FQGTGA. V lost 4 bases and J lost 6; bases outside the gene matches: 8. The CDR3 reads CASSSGPGTGGNEQFF. In DNA, the CDR3 is TGTGCCAGCAGCTCCGGTCCCGGGACAGGGGGCAATGAGCAGTTCTTC.

V and J are TRBV6-2 or TRBV6-3 and TRBJ2-2; 8 bases are shared with TRBD2. Germline lookup yields CDR1 MNHEY and CDR2 SVGEGT. V trimming: 8 bases; J trimming: 1 base; junction bases outside the gene matches: 6. The CDR3 spans 15 residues. CDR3 residues: CASVIAGLNTGELFF. In DNA, the CDR3 is TGTGCCAGCGTTATAGCGGGGCTGAACACCGGGGAGCTGTTTTTT.

This clonotype was seen more than once but under ten times. J is TRBJ1-1 and V is TRBV7-2; D perhaps matches TRBD1 (6 bases). Trimming pared 5 bases from V and 3 bases from J, leaving 16 bases between. The CDR3 sequence is 15 residues long. The germline CDR1 and CDR2 sequences are SGHTA and FQGNSA. For the CDR3, the DNA is TGTGCCAGCAGCGACAGTACAGGGAGGTACACTGAAGCTTTCTTT. Amino acid sequence: CASSDSTGRYTEAFF.

This clonotype has only a few counts. The chain is built from TRBV27 and TRBJ2-5; tentatively, D is TRBD1 (6 bases). Germline-derived CDR1 and CDR2 are MNHEY and SMNVEV (reference sequence). This CDR3 is 13 amino acids long. Between the trimmed V and J ends, which lost 2 bases and 7 bases, there was a span of 11 bases. In DNA, the CDR3 is TGTGCCAGCAGTTTAGGCAGGGGCGGGACCCAGTACTTC. This gives the protein CASSLGRGGTQYF.

The chain links TRBV5-1 to TRBJ2-1; D is possibly TRBD1 (5 bases). The CDR3 has 15 amino acids. V was shortened by 2 bases and J by 5 bases, with 14 bases between the two germline ends. Germline CDR1 and CDR2: SGHRS and YFSETQ. The CDR3 DNA is TGCGCCAGCAGCTTACCCAGGGTCGCCAACAATGAGCAGTTCTTC. It encodes CASSLPRVANNEQFF. Using reference TRBV5-1 and TRBJ2-1 for the parts outside the CDR3, the full variable domain is KAGVTQTPRYLIKTRGQQVTLSCSPISGHRSVSWYQQTPGQGLQFLFEYFSETQRNKGNFPGRFSGRQFSNSRSEMNVSTLELGDSALYLCASSLPRVANNEQFFGPGTRLTVL.